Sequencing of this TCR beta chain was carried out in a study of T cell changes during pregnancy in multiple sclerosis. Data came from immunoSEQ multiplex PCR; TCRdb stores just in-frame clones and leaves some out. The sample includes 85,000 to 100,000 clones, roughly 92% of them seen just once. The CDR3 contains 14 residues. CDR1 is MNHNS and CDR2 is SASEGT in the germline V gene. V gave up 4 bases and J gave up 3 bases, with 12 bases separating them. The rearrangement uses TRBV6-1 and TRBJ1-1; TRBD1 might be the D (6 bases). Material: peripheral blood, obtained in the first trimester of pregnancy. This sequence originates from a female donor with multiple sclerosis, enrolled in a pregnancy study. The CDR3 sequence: CASSVSGQYTEAFF. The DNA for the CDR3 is TGTGCCAGCAGTGTATCCGGACAGTACACTGAAGCTTTCTTT.